This T cell receptor (beta chain) stems from a study of shared clonotypes between healthy human individuals. The wider study: Used for every donor were three CD4 naive, three CD4 memory, two CD8 naive and one CD8 memory plate.

Method: immunoSEQ multiplex PCR; TCRdb's copy keeps in-frame clones and lacks some. The table has about 2.2 million clones, over 85% seen once. CD8 cells regarded as naive lacked CD45RO, were positively chosen for CCR7, and omitted terminally differentiated effector memory CD45RA+ cells. J gave up 2 bases and V 6 bases, and 8 bases lay outside the gene matches. Germline CDR1 SGHNT, CDR2 YYREEE (reference sequence). The CDR3 loop spans 17 amino acids. The rearrangement links TRBV5-4 to TRBJ2-2; 12 positions agree with TRBD2. This TCR was recovered from a man between 18 and 29 years old in good health. Some clones in this sample may be carry-over from other donors' samples. The sequenced sample consisted of naive CD8+ T cells from PBMCs. CDR3 coding DNA: TGTGCCAGCACCTCCGGACTAGCGGGAATAAACACCGGGGAGCTGTTTTTT. Protein product: CASTSGLAGINTGELFF.